This passage covers 12 T cell receptor beta chains from one sample sequenced in a study of T cell clones after liver transplantation (dated by TCRdb to the late 2010s). Preparation of the library involved the immunoSEQ multiplex PCR assay. Imported from immuneACCESS, the table was reduced by TCRdb to in-frame sequences with V and J called. These copies leave out some clones; in studies compared against another copy, an unresolved V gene accounts for under half, and the cause of the remainder is not known. This sample comprises about 45,000 clones, roughly 84% of them detected only once. Clones ranked in the top ten supply more than 2% of the sample. The material sequenced was CD4+ T cells from blood, taken 24 months after liver transplant. These receptors all stem from a human patient who received a liver transplant. In patients who had a transplant, some T cells may come from the graft donor.

CDR3 coding DNA: TGTGCCAGCGGGCTGGAGGTCCACGAGCAGTACTTC. Translated, it gives CASGLEVHEQYF. The genes are TRBV7-2 and TRBJ2-7; D might be TRBD2 (5 bases). The germline V gene has CDR1 SGHTA and CDR2 FQGNSA. The V gene lost 8 bases and the J gene lost 5 bases, with 13 bases spanning the gap. CDR3 length: 12 amino acids.

The chain couples TRBV5-1 to TRBJ2-6; D call uncertain. This CDR3 has 15 amino acids. Germline V lookup: CDR1 SGHRS, CDR2 YFSETQ. Trimming stripped 4 bases from V and 2 bases from J, with 10 bases between. CDR3 DNA: TGCGCCAGCAGCCTGGACCGTGCTGGGGCCAACGTCCTGACTTTC. Translating gives CASSLDRAGANVLTF.

V gene TRBV5-1 combines with J gene TRBJ2-1; 7 bases are a match to TRBD2. The CDR3 is made up of 15 amino acids. V gave up 5 bases and J gave up 2 bases; unmatched junction bases: 7. The germline V gene encodes CDR1 SGHRS and CDR2 YFSETQ. The CDR3 nucleotides read TGCGCCAGCAGACCGAGCGGGGTCACCTACAATGAGCAGTTCTTC. Protein: CASRPSGVTYNEQFF.

This clone was seen just once. The rearrangement joins TRBV27 to TRBJ1-4, with D tentatively TRBD1 (6 bases). The germline CDR1 and CDR2 sequences are MNHEY and SMNVEV (reference sequence). Between the trimmed V and J ends, which lost 5 bases and 0 bases, there was a span of 10 bases. The CDR3 spans 15 residues. CDR3 loop: CASSGNRATNEKLFF. CDR3 DNA sequence: TGTGCCAGCAGTGGTAACAGGGCAACTAATGAAAAACTGTTTTTT.

Sample share makes this clone medium-sized. The chain is built from TRBV10-1 and TRBJ2-7; D is possibly TRBD1 (6 bases). V was clipped by 0 bases and J by 2 bases, with 8 bases between them. The CDR3 contains 14 residues. Germline CDR1 WNHNN, CDR2 SYGVQD (reference sequence). The CDR3 coding sequence is TGCGCCAGCAGTGAGTCGTCAGGGGCCTACGAGCAGTACTTC. Its protein product is CASSESSGAYEQYF.

This clone was seen more than once but under ten times. This chain connects TRBV25-1 to TRBJ2-7; D is perhaps TRBD1 or TRBD2 (5 bases each). V lost 4 bases to trimming and J lost 6 bases, with 16 bases between them. Germline V lookup: CDR1 MGHDK, CDR2 SYGVNS. This CDR3 has 14 amino acids. CDR3 DNA sequence: TGTGCCAGCAGTGCCGGGACCCGGCGATCCGAGCAGTACTTC. Its protein product is CASSAGTRRSEQYF.

The chain couples TRBV5-1 to TRBJ2-3; D is unclear. The CDR3 loop spans 13 amino acids. Germline V gene lookup returns CDR1 SGHRS and CDR2 YFSETQ. The ends were cut back, 5 bases at V and 0 bases at J, with 7 bases in the middle. The CDR3 nucleotides read TGCGCCAGCAGATCAGGTAGCACAGATACGCAGTATTTT. Its translation: CASRSGSTDTQYF.

CDR3 loop: CASSLRTGSRTEAFF. The CDR3 region has the DNA TGCGCCAGCAGCCTCCGGACAGGGAGCCGCACTGAAGCTTTCTTT. The rearrangement uses TRBV4-1 and TRBJ1-1; 8 nucleotides align to TRBD1. This CDR3 region has 15 residues. Germline V gene sequence: CDR1 MGHRA, CDR2 YSYEKL. Losses at the gene ends were 4 bases for V and 4 bases for J; bases not matched to a gene: 8.

The CDR3 DNA follows: TGTGCCAGCAAGGCAGAGGTAGCGGTTGGAAACACCATATATTTT. Its translation: CASKAEVAVGNTIYF. The chain combines TRBV2 with TRBJ1-3; D uncertain. The CDR3 runs to 15 residues. Germline lookup yields CDR1 SNHLY and CDR2 FYNNEI. The germline V and J ends were trimmed by 7 bases and 3 bases, with 16 bases remaining between them.

A single count supports this clone. The chain is built from TRBV6-5 and TRBJ1-5, with D maybe TRBD1 (5 bases). The CDR3 totals 15 residues. Germline assignment: CDR1 MNHEY and CDR2 SVGAGI. The V gene lost 7 bases and the J gene lost 0 bases, with 13 bases spanning the gap. The CDR3 nucleotides read TGTGCCAGCAAAATGGGGCGGGGTAGCAATCAGCCCCAGCATTTT. It is translated as CASKMGRGSNQPQHF.

V usage is TRBV27 and J usage is TRBJ2-5; 14 bases match TRBD2. Germline trimming cut 8 bases from V and 1 base from J; bases unmatched to any gene: 3. Germline values: CDR1 MNHEY, CDR2 SMNVEV (reference sequence). This CDR3 is built from 15 residues. CDR3 sequence reads: CASRGLAGGQETQYF. The CDR3 DNA is TGTGCCAGCCGAGGACTAGCGGGAGGCCAAGAGACCCAGTACTTC.

This sequence joins TRBV28 and TRBJ1-5; 7 bases fit TRBD1. The CDR3 contains 15 residues. J gave up 7 bases and V 6 bases, and 12 bases lay outside the gene matches. Germline V gene lookup returns CDR1 MDHEN and CDR2 SYDVKM. DNA of the CDR3: TGTGCCAGCAGCCGGCAGGGGGGGGAAAAACAGCCCCAGCATTTT. This translates into CASSRQGGEKQPQHF.